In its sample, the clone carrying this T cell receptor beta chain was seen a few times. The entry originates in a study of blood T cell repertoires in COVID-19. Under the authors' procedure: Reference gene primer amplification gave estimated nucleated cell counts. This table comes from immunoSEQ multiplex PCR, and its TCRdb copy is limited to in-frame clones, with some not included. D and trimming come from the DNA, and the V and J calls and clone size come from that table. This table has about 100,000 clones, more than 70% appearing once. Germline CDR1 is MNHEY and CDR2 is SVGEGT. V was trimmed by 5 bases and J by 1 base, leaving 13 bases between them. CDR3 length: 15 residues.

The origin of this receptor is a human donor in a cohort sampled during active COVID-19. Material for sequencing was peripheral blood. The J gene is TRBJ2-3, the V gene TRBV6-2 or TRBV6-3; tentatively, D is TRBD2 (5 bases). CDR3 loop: CASSQSGYGTDTQYF. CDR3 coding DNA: TGTGCCAGCAGTCAATCGGGGTATGGCACAGATACGCAGTATTTT.